The 27 T cell receptor beta chains below were found in one sample sequenced in a study of CD8+CD57+ T cells in acquired aplastic anemia. Genomic DNA, the template, was used for profiling of the TCR beta VDJ and CDR3. TCRdb re-derived calls from the reads in MiXCR, one entry per CDR3 protein. The repertoire has hundreds of thousands of distinct CDR3 sequences, more than 25% of them found once; the top ten carry around 0.82%. The patients chosen for sequencing had shown expansion of CD8+CD57+ cells (detected by flow cytometry). The sample comprised sorted CD4+, CD8+, or CD8+CD57+ T cells (not recorded which) from PBMCs. The receptors were sampled from a human donor with aplastic anemia.

In its sample, this clonotype was seen many times. This chain connects TRBV7-9 to TRBJ1-1; D possibly corresponds to TRBD1 (5 bases). This CDR3 has 16 amino acids. Looked up from germline, CDR1 is SEHNR and CDR2 is FQNEAQ (reference sequence). V was clipped by 1 base and J by 4 bases, with 16 bases between them. CDR3 sequence reads: CASSLGIGQGRTEAFF. In DNA form, the CDR3 reads TGTGCCAGCAGCTTAGGAATAGGGCAGGGCCGCACTGAAGCTTTCTTT.

This clonotype was observed at least ten times. The chain combines TRBV24-1 with TRBJ2-1, with 7 bases matching TRBD1. The CDR3 is 14 residues long. J was trimmed by 6 bases and V by 4 bases; bases with no gene match: 5. Germline CDR1 KGHDR, CDR2 SFDVKD. In nucleotides, the CDR3 is TGTGCCACCAGTGAATCCGGGACAGCCAATGAGCAGTTCTTC. Translation: CATSESGTANEQFF.

At least ten counts were recorded for this clonotype. V is TRBV19 and J is TRBJ1-2; 8 nucleotides agree with TRBD1. CDR3 length equals 14 residues. Germline V CDR1 and CDR2: LNHDA, SQIVND (reference sequence). V lost 7 bases, J lost 4 bases, and 8 bases stayed unmatched. CDR3 loop: CASTPRTGPYGYTF. CDR3 in DNA: TGTGCCAGTACCCCTAGGACAGGGCCCTATGGCTACACCTTC. Full variable domain (missing parts from reference TRBV19 and TRBJ1-2): DGGITQSPKYLFRKEGQNVTLSCEQNLNHDAMYWYRQDPGQGLRLIYYSQIVNDFQKGDIAEGYSVSREKKESFPLTVTSAQKNPTAFYLCASTPRTGPYGYTFGSGTRLTVV.

This clonotype was recorded only once. The chain employs TRBV29-1 and TRBJ2-5; D gene uncertain. Germline loops: CDR1 SQVTM, CDR2 ANQGSEA. The CDR3 runs 13 residues. The germline V and J ends were trimmed by 3 bases and 5 bases, with 13 bases remaining between them. DNA for the CDR3: TGCAGCGTTGACACTGTGCTTTGGGAGACCCAGTACTTC. It translates to CSVDTVLWETQYF. The full variable domain, rest sourced from reference TRBV29-1 and TRBJ2-5, is SAVISQKPSRDICQRGTSLTIQCQVDSQVTMMFWYRQQPGQSLTLIATANQGSEATYESGFVIDKFPISRPNLTFSTLTVSNMSPEDSSIYLCSVDTVLWETQYFGPGTRLLVL.

This clonotype has only one observation. Being one base from a much bigger clone, this may be a read error. The V gene is TRBV19, the J gene TRBJ1-5; no clear D. The germline gives CDR1 LNHDA, CDR2 SQIVND (reference sequence). The CDR3 totals 14 residues. The CDR3 protein is CAGRKAGEREPQHF. The CDR3 bases are TGTGCCGGTAGAAAGGCCGGGGAAAGGGAGCCCCAGCATTTT.

This clonotype was picked up many times. V and J are TRBV19 and TRBJ1-1; TRBD1 might be the D (5 bases). Germline values: CDR1 LNHDA, CDR2 SQIVND (reference sequence). V gave up 5 bases and J gave up 4 bases, with 14 bases separating them. The CDR3 sequence is 14 residues long. CDR3 region: CASSFPGKATEAFF. CDR3 DNA sequence: TGTGCCAGTAGTTTTCCAGGGAAGGCCACTGAAGCTTTCTTT.

There are many counts of this clonotype. The J gene is TRBJ2-6, the V gene TRBV19, with unresolved D. CDR3 length equals 14 residues. Trimming pared 9 bases from V and 0 bases from J, leaving 9 bases between. The germline gives CDR1 LNHDA, CDR2 SQIVND (reference sequence). CDR3 protein: CASSPTSGANVLTF. The CDR3, as DNA: TGTGCCAGCAGCCCAACCTCTGGGGCCAACGTCCTGACTTTC.

The chain is built from TRBV19 and TRBJ2-7, with 11 bases aligning to TRBD1. The germline V gene has CDR1 LNHDA and CDR2 SQIVND (reference sequence). The CDR3 covers 14 residues. V trimming: 9 bases; J trimming: 6 bases; junction bases outside the gene matches: 10. DNA of the CDR3: TGTGCCAGCCCTACCAGGACAGGGGGCGTCGAGCAGTACTTC. It encodes CASPTRTGGVEQYF.

Comment on this clonotype: A read error may explain this, as a much larger clone is one base away. V and J are TRBV25-1 and TRBJ2-1; TRBD2 might be the D (5 bases). This CDR3 has 13 amino acids. CDR1 is MGHDK, CDR2 SYGVNS, per germline. The germline V and J ends were trimmed by 6 bases and 6 bases, with 12 bases remaining between them. CDR3 DNA: TGTGCCAGCAGCGCATTTCGGGGCAATGAGCAGTTCTTC. Translated: CASSAFRGNEQFF.

This chain joins TRBV20-1 and TRBJ2-5; D ambiguous. The germline V gene has CDR1 DFQATT and CDR2 SNEGSKA (reference sequence). This CDR3 spans 13 amino acids. Trimming removed 0 bases at V and 3 bases at J, with 8 bases between. The CDR3 is CSARDHGKETQYF. DNA for the CDR3: TGCAGTGCTAGAGATCACGGTAAAGAGACCCAGTACTTC.

Concerning this clonotype itself: This may be a read error: a much more frequent sequence differs by one nucleotide. CDR3 protein: CSGGGALLDTQYF. CDR3 nucleotide sequence: TGCAGCGGTGGAGGGGCACTTTTAGATACGCAGTATTTT. The rearrangement joins TRBV29-1 to TRBJ2-3; tentatively, D is TRBD2 (6 bases). The V and J ends lost 7 bases and 5 bases respectively, with 16 bases between them. In germline, CDR1 is SQVTM, CDR2 ANQGSEA. This CDR3 comprises 13 residues.

About this clonotype: Relative to the germline gene, one junction end is altered; a read error may explain this. The chain is built from TRBV24-1 and TRBJ2-7; maybe TRBD2 (6 bases). From germline, CDR1 is KGHDR and CDR2 SFDVKD. This CDR3 has 15 residues. For the CDR3, the DNA is TGTGCCAGCAGTGGGGCCGGGACGGGGGTCTACGAGCAGTACTTC. The encoded protein is CASSGAGTGVYEQYF.

The rearrangement links TRBV19 to TRBJ1-3; D perhaps matches TRBD1 (5 bases). The CDR3 loop spans 16 amino acids. Germline V gives CDR1 LNHDA, CDR2 SQIVND (reference sequence). V shed 3 bases and J shed 2 bases, with 14 bases lying between them. CDR3 coding DNA: TGTGCCAGTAGTATTGGCCCCGGACAAACTGGAAACACCATATATTTT. Translated: CASSIGPGQTGNTIYF.

This clonotype has only a few counts. The chain uses TRBV4-3 and TRBJ2-5, with TRBD2 matching over 9 bases. CDR1 LGHNA and CDR2 YSLEER come from the germline V gene. CDR3 length equals 15 residues. J gave up 6 bases and V 0 bases, and 5 bases lay outside the gene matches. The CDR3 loop is CASSQDSGGPQTQYF. The CDR3 nucleotides read TGCGCCAGCAGCCAAGATAGCGGGGGTCCCCAGACCCAGTACTTC.

This sequence joins TRBV29-1 and TRBJ2-7, with no clear D. The germline CDR1 and CDR2 sequences are SQVTM and ANQGSEA. The CDR3 extends over 10 amino acids. The V gene lost 7 bases and the J gene lost 3 bases, with 7 bases spanning the gap. In DNA, the CDR3 is TGCAGCGCCGGTAACTACGAGCAGTACTTC. Translated: CSAGNYEQYF.

This clonotype has ten or more counts. The chain links TRBV2 to TRBJ2-5; maybe TRBD2 (6 bases). With 3 bases removed from V and 5 bases from J, the gap between germline ends came to 10 bases. There are 13 residues in the CDR3. CDR1 is SNHLY and CDR2 is FYNNEI in the germline V gene. The CDR3 DNA reads as TGTGCCAGCAGTGATGACGGGAGTGAGACCCAGTACTTC. Translating gives CASSDDGSETQYF.

This clonotype was detected a few times. This may stem from a read error, because a much larger clone lies one nucleotide away. Since no conserved phenylalanine or tryptophan closes the CDR3, a read error is the likely cause. The rearrangement joins TRBV7-2 to TRBJ2-7, with D perhaps given as TRBD1 or TRBD2 (5 bases each). Trimming shortened V by 5 bases and J by 7 bases, and 18 bases separated the two germline ends. The CDR3 consists of 14 residues. Germline V gives CDR1 SGHTA, CDR2 FQGNSA. The CDR3 coding sequence is TGTGCCAGCAGCCCAACCGGGACCTACGGGGAGCAGTACCTC. The encoded protein is CASSPTGTYGEQYL.

In this sample, this clonotype turned up many times. This chain connects TRBV19 to TRBJ2-3; TRBD1 might be the D (5 bases). The CDR3 sequence is 14 residues long. The ends were cut back, 6 bases at V and 2 bases at J, with 12 bases in the middle. Germline values: CDR1 LNHDA, CDR2 SQIVND (reference sequence). For the CDR3, the DNA is TGTGCCAGTAGCCCCGGACAAGACACAGATACGCAGTATTTT. This encodes CASSPGQDTDTQYF.

The chain carries TRBV5-1 and TRBJ2-7; 7 nucleotides align to TRBD2. Germline values: CDR1 SGHRS, CDR2 YFSETQ. V lost 6 bases, J lost 0 bases, and 9 bases stayed unmatched. The CDR3 sequence is 15 residues long. The CDR3: CASKLGLADSYEQYF. CDR3 coding DNA: TGCGCCAGCAAGCTTGGGCTAGCGGACTCCTACGAGCAGTACTTC. Full variable domain (missing parts from reference TRBV5-1 and TRBJ2-7): KAGVTQTPRYLIKTRGQQVTLSCSPISGHRSVSWYQQTPGQGLQFLFEYFSETQRNKGNFPGRFSGRQFSNSRSEMNVSTLELGDSALYLCASKLGLADSYEQYFGPGTRLTVT.

V is TRBV2 and J is TRBJ1-3; perhaps TRBD1 as D (5 bases). CDR3 length: 14 residues. Trimming pared 7 bases from V and 0 bases from J, leaving 10 bases between. The germline V gene encodes CDR1 SNHLY and CDR2 FYNNEI. CDR3: CASNDRASGNTIYF. CDR3 DNA: TGTGCCAGCAACGACAGAGCCTCTGGAAACACCATATATTTT.

The rearrangement links TRBV9 to TRBJ1-5, with TRBD1 matching over 9 bases. CDR3 length: 15 amino acids. Germline V gives CDR1 SGDLS, CDR2 YYNGEE. After removal of 3 bases from V and 6 bases from J, the junction contained 7 bases not matched to a gene. The CDR3 loop is CASSATGTGRQPQHF. The CDR3 DNA reads TGTGCCAGCAGCGCGACCGGGACAGGGCGTCAGCCCCAGCATTTT.

This clonotype was recorded a few times. The CDR3 does not end in the conserved phenylalanine or tryptophan, so this is likely a read error. The limits of the CDR3 on the DNA are not certain, so only TCRdb's listed CDR3 is given. This chain connects TRBV10-3 to TRBJ2-7. Germline V gives CDR1 ENHRY, CDR2 SYGVKD. The CDR3 adds up to 8 amino acids, both ends counted. CDR3: CAISESTG.

This chain connects TRBV20-1 to TRBJ2-3, with 13 bases that match TRBD2. CDR1 is DFQATT, CDR2 SNEGSKA, per germline (reference sequence). This CDR3 comprises 15 residues. V shed 6 bases, J shed 4 bases, and the junction held 7 bases outside the gene matches. The CDR3 spells CSAETSGGASDTQYF. The DNA for the CDR3 is TGCAGTGCGGAAACTAGCGGGGGGGCGTCAGATACGCAGTATTTT.

This clonotype has only a few counts. V gene TRBV20-1 combines with J gene TRBJ1-1, with 11 bases identical to TRBD1. The CDR3 sequence is 14 residues long. Germline V gene data show CDR1 as DFQATT and CDR2 as SNEGSKA (reference sequence). J lost 4 bases, V lost 5 bases, and 6 bases had no gene match. The CDR3 DNA is TGCAGTGCTCCGGACAGGGGGCGGAGCACTGAAGCTTTCTTT. Amino acid sequence: CSAPDRGRSTEAFF.

The V and J genes are TRBV4-3 and TRBJ2-3, with TRBD2 identical over 8 bases. The CDR3 is 17 amino acids. V was clipped by 1 base and J by 3 bases; unmatched bases: 9. Germline loops: CDR1 LGHNA, CDR2 YSLEER. The CDR3 reads CASSQGSGLGVTDTQYF. In nucleotides, the CDR3 is TGCGCCAGCAGCCAAGGGTCGGGACTAGGGGTAACAGATACGCAGTATTTT.

This chain connects TRBV19 to TRBJ2-1; 9 positions match TRBD2. CDR3 size: 17 residues. J lost 2 bases, V lost 3 bases, and 8 bases had no gene match. CDR1 and CDR2 from the germline V gene are LNHDA and SQIVND (reference sequence). This CDR3 reads CASSIHSGLATYNEQFF. The CDR3, as DNA: TGTGCCAGTAGTATCCATTCGGGACTAGCCACCTACAATGAGCAGTTCTTC.

This clonotype was seen only a few times. This sequence joins TRBV7-2 and TRBJ2-1; TRBD2 matches 10 bases. Germline V lookup: CDR1 SGHTA, CDR2 FQGNSA. The CDR3 sequence is 15 residues long. Trimming at V came to 1 base and at J to 9 bases, leaving 6 bases not matched to a gene. DNA of the CDR3: TGTGCCAGCAGCTTAGGTGCTAGCGGGGGAGGTGAGCAGTTCTTC. Amino acid sequence: CASSLGASGGGEQFF.